Here is one T cell receptor (beta chain) with its context. Its specificity is unknown. The CDR3 sequence is 15 residues long. Germline V gene lookup returns CDR1 SGHDT and CDR2 YYEEEE. J was trimmed by 5 bases and V by 1 base; bases with no gene match: 8. The data were obtained in a study of T cells in Graves' hyperthyroidism and ophthalmopathy. Study-level results: Most clonotypes that expanded in the thyroid above 0.001 also showed up in blood. Researchers report that a 13 V-J model separated ophthalmopathy from stable hyperthyroidism. Ophthalmopathy was identified by the model a median 6.5 months ahead of onset.

Amplification targeted TCR beta CDR3 regions from RNA transcripts. With the HTBI primer set, the TCR CDR3 went through a first round of RT-PCR. TCRdb recomputed calls from the multiplex PCR reads with MiXCR, one row per CDR3 protein. The table shows 530,000 or so distinct CDR3 sequences, with around 45% occurring only once. This chain joins TRBV5-6 and TRBJ2-5, with TRBD1 matching 7 bases. The receptor was derived from a young woman with Graves' hyperthyroidism. The sequenced sample consisted of peripheral blood or thyroid tissue (not recorded which). The CDR3: CASSLRGPGDETQYF. The CDR3 nucleotides are TGTGCCAGCAGCTTGAGGGGGCCAGGGGACGAGACCCAGTACTTC.